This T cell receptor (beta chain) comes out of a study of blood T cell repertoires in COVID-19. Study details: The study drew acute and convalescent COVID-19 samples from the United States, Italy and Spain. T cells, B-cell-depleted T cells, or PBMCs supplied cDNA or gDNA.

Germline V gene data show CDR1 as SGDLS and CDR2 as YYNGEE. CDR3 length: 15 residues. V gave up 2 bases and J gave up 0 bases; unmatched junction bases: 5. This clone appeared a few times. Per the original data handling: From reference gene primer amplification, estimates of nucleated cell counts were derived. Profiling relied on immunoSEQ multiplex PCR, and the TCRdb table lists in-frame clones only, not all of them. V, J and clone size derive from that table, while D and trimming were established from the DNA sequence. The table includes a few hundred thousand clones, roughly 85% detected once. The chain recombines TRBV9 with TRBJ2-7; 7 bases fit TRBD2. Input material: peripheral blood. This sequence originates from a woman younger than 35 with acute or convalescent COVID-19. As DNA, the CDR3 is TGTGCCAGCAGCGTCCTTGGGACTACCTCCTACGAGCAGTACTTC. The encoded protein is CASSVLGTTSYEQYF. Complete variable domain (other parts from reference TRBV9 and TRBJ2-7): DSGVTQTPKHLITATGQRVTLRCSPRSGDLSVYWYQQSLDQGLQFLIQYYNGEERAKGNILERFSAQQFPDLHSELNLSSLELGDSALYFCASSVLGTTSYEQYFGPGTRLTVT.